The clone carrying this TCR beta chain is classed as medium-sized (0.01 to 0.1%). Its antigen is unknown. This sample was taken from a study of tumor and adjacent non-tumor tissue in lung cancer. Study-wide points: Top 100 clones took a larger repertoire share in normal lung.

No cell sorting was done before RNA was extracted from the tissue. Chemotherapy-naive patients with new lung cancer underwent thoracic surgery in China, August–late 2014. The CDR3 is 16 residues long. V shed 4 bases and J 0 bases; nucleotides not matched to a gene: 5. From germline, CDR1 is WSHSY and CDR2 SAAADI. A modified ARM-PCR protocol with three rounds of nested PCR amplified TCRbeta. TCRdb fed the multiplex PCR reads into MiXCR, producing one record per CDR3 protein. The table includes around 200,000 distinct CDR3 sequences, around 70% detected once. The sequencing input was lung tumor tissue. The origin of this receptor is a man between 60 and 75 years old with non-small cell lung cancer. The chain is built from TRBV10-2 and TRBJ2-1; TRBD2 matches at 8 bases. CDR3 DNA sequence: TGCGCCAGCAGTGTCCTAGCGGGTCTCTCCTACAATGAGCAGTTCTTC. This codes for CASSVLAGLSYNEQFF.